What follows are 9 T cell receptor beta chains derived from one specimen sequenced in a study of cytomegalovirus exposure and HLA in healthy donors. With 60 Vbeta and 13 Jbeta primers, the PCR was carried out. Clones were read by immunoSEQ multiplex PCR, and TCRdb kept only the in-frame ones, dropping some. The sample shows fewer than 200,000 clones, around 77% of them seen only once. The specimen sequenced was PBMCs. The receptors come from a man in his thirties or forties in good health and CMV-seropositive.

The genes are TRBV10-3 and TRBJ2-5; perhaps TRBD2 as D (5 bases). The J call may be wrong; the DNA end is better matched by TRBJ2-7. Germline CDR1 ENHRY, CDR2 SYGVKD. This CDR3 has 13 residues. CDR3 residues: CAIKEGATYEQYF. CDR3 DNA sequence: TGTGCCATCAAAGAGGGAGCCACCTACGAGCAGTACTTC.

The chain combines TRBV19 with TRBJ1-2; 8 bases line up with TRBD1. This CDR3 spans 14 amino acids. Germline CDR1 and CDR2: LNHDA and SQIVND (reference sequence). V lost 5 bases and J lost 2; bases outside the gene matches: 4. CDR3 sequence: CASSPGGANYGYTF. The CDR3 DNA sequence: TGTGCCAGTAGTCCAGGGGGCGCGAACTATGGCTACACCTTC.

The chain couples TRBV2 to TRBJ2-7, with 7 bases lining up with TRBD1. The V gene's germline CDR1 is SNHLY and CDR2 FYNNEI. This CDR3 spans 15 amino acids. J was trimmed by 4 bases and V by 6 bases; bases with no gene match: 12. CDR3 sequence (DNA): TGTGCCAGCAGCGATGGACAGGTAGGCCGGTACGAGCAGTACTTC. Residues: CASSDGQVGRYEQYF.

The chain recombines TRBV7-9 with TRBJ2-5; TRBD2 matches at 7 bases. The CDR3 consists of 13 residues. Per the germline V gene, CDR1 is SEHNR and CDR2 is FQNEAQ (reference sequence). Unmatched junction bases numbered 7, after V lost 5 bases and J lost 7 bases. Here the CDR3 DNA reads TGTGCCAGCAGCCGTGCCGGGGAGGGGACCCAGTACTTC. As protein: CASSRAGEGTQYF.

This clone was counted between two and nine times. V gene TRBV30 combines with J gene TRBJ2-7, with D tentatively TRBD1 (5 bases). The CDR3 spans 14 residues. Germline CDR1 reads GTSNPN; CDR2 reads SVGIG (reference sequence). V was pared by 2 bases and J by 7 bases, with 18 bases between. The CDR3 sequence is CAWSPGHFLREQYF. The CDR3 DNA reads TGTGCCTGGAGTCCCGGACATTTCCTGAGGGAGCAGTACTTC.

The chain combines TRBV27 with TRBJ2-7; a weak D match, TRBD1 (5 bases). V was shortened by 5 bases and J by 5 bases, with 13 bases between the two germline ends. Germline CDR1 reads MNHEY; CDR2 reads SMNVEV (reference sequence). The CDR3 totals 13 residues. CDR3 nucleotides: TGTGCCAGCAGTCCCGCAGGGCTCCACGAGCAGTACTTC. Residues: CASSPAGLHEQYF.

CDR3 coding DNA: TGTGCCAGCACTACCATAGCGGGGGCAGATACGCAGTATTTT. It is translated as CASTTIAGADTQYF. V gene TRBV6-6 combines with J gene TRBJ2-3, with 9 nucleotides matching TRBD2. Germline V gene lookup returns CDR1 MNHNY and CDR2 SVGAGI (reference sequence). V shed 7 bases and J 4 bases; nucleotides not matched to a gene: 6. The CDR3 loop spans 14 amino acids.

For the CDR3, the DNA is TGTGCCAGCAGTTACAGTCGGGACAAGAATCAGCCCCAGCATTTT. Protein sequence: CASSYSRDKNQPQHF. The genes are TRBV6-5 and TRBJ1-5; possibly TRBD1 for D (6 bases). The CDR3 spans 15 residues. Germline V gene data show CDR1 as MNHEY and CDR2 as SVGAGI. Trimming stripped 2 bases from V and 4 bases from J, with 12 bases between.

In this sample, this clone turned up once. V is TRBV9 and J is TRBJ2-7; D might be TRBD1 (6 bases). The CDR3 covers 14 residues. Trimming removed 2 bases at V and 0 bases at J, with 9 bases between. Germline V gene lookup returns CDR1 SGDLS and CDR2 YYNGEE. This chain's CDR3 is CASSVTGGSYEQYF. DNA for the CDR3: TGTGCCAGCAGCGTGACAGGTGGCTCCTACGAGCAGTACTTC. Combining the CDR3 with reference TRBV9 and TRBJ2-7 gives the whole variable domain DSGVTQTPKHLITATGQRVTLRCSPRSGDLSVYWYQQSLDQGLQFLIQYYNGEERAKGNILERFSAQQFPDLHSELNLSSLELGDSALYFCASSVTGGSYEQYFGPGTRLTVT.